These 10 T cell receptor beta chains originate from one sample sequenced in a study of spatial heterogeneity in lung cancer (dated by TCRdb to the late 2010s). The method was 5' RACE. Sequenced on a NextSeq 500. TCRdb passed the public sequencing reads through fastp at Q25 and MiXCR, retaining productive beta sequences. Here each entry gathers all rows of one CDR3 protein and keeps the most common genes and DNA. This sample holds approximately 640 distinct CDR3 sequences; roughly 11% were observed only once. Around 20% of the sample rests with the top ten. The sample's time point, from its label and the paper: sample taken at primary tumor resection. Sequencing was performed on normal lung tissue next to the tumor, taken at surgery. These TCRs come from a male donor with early-stage non-small cell lung cancer.

This clonotype is labeled medium-sized (0.01 to 0.1%). This chain links TRBV2 with TRBJ2-2; D gene unclear. This CDR3 has 13 residues. Germline CDR1 and CDR2: SNHLY and FYNNEI. Trimming pared 4 bases from V and 4 bases from J, leaving 7 bases between. The DNA of the CDR3 is TGTGCCAGCAGTGTTCTCTCCACCGGGGAGCTGTTTTTT. Encoded protein: CASSVLSTGELFF.

This clonotype was seen only a few times. This rearrangement joins TRBV11-2 to TRBJ2-1; 9 bases agree with TRBD1. The CDR3 runs 15 residues. Unmatched junction bases numbered 9, after V lost 3 bases and J lost 9 bases. Looked up from germline, CDR1 is SGHAT and CDR2 is FQNNGV. The CDR3 region has the DNA TGTGCCAGCAGCTTGTCGGGACAGGGAGGGGGTGAGCAGTTCTTC. This encodes CASSLSGQGGGEQFF.

This clonotype is judged large. The chain is built from TRBV20-1 and TRBJ2-2; D uncertain. Trimming removed 1 base at V and 2 bases at J, with 5 bases between. Germline CDR1 reads DFQATT; CDR2 reads SNEGSKA (reference sequence). The CDR3 is 13 amino acids. This CDR3 is CSARVSNTGELFF. Written as DNA, the CDR3 is TGCAGTGCTAGAGTCAGTAACACCGGGGAGCTGTTTTTT.

The genes are TRBV20-1 and TRBJ2-1, with 9 bases identical to TRBD2. The ends lost 5 bases at V and 5 bases at J; junction bases unmatched: 7. The CDR3 is made up of 14 amino acids. From germline, CDR1 is DFQATT and CDR2 SNEGSKA (reference sequence). The CDR3 is CSAESGRPHNEQFF. CDR3 DNA sequence: TGCAGTGCTGAAAGCGGGAGGCCCCACAATGAGCAGTTCTTC.

The CDR3 sequence is CSASTGFYTSYEQYF. The CDR3 DNA is TGCAGTGCTAGCACAGGGTTTTATACCTCCTACGAGCAGTACTTC. The V call is TRBV20-1, the J call TRBJ2-7; D is possibly TRBD1 (6 bases). Trimming pared 3 bases from V and 0 bases from J, leaving 15 bases between. CDR1 is DFQATT, CDR2 SNEGSKA, per germline (reference sequence). This CDR3 is built from 15 residues.

This clonotype is labeled as medium-sized. V and J are TRBV11-2 and TRBJ2-1, with a tentative D call TRBD1 (5 bases). The ends were cut back, 0 bases at V and 2 bases at J, with 5 bases in the middle. The CDR3 is 14 residues long. CDR1 SGHAT and CDR2 FQNNGV come from the germline V gene. The CDR3 DNA reads as TGTGCCAGCAGCTTAGAAGGGGCCTACAATGAGCAGTTCTTC. Translating gives CASSLEGAYNEQFF.

The genes are TRBV20-1 and TRBJ1-3, with TRBD1 as a possible D gene (5 bases). The CDR3 length is 15 residues. The germline V gene has CDR1 DFQATT and CDR2 SNEGSKA (reference sequence). Between the trimmed V and J ends, which lost 6 bases and 1 base, there was a span of 16 bases. The DNA of the CDR3 is TGCAGTGCCCAGGGAACGAGGGATTCTGGAAACACCATATATTTT. It is translated as CSAQGTRDSGNTIYF.

This clonotype is hyperexpanded by share. The V and J genes are TRBV27 and TRBJ1-2; TRBD1 matches at 7 bases. CDR1 MNHEY and CDR2 SMNVEV come from the germline V gene (reference sequence). With 5 bases clipped from V and 7 bases from J, the junction kept 7 bases outside the gene matches. The CDR3 spans 13 residues. In nucleotides, the CDR3 is TGTGCCAGCAGTGAAGGACAGGAACGTGGCTACACCTTC. Translating gives CASSEGQERGYTF.

This clonotype is medium-sized in the sample. Here the CDR3 reads CASSLTSGGESDTQYF. DNA of the CDR3: TGTGCCAGCAGCTTAACTAGCGGGGGGGAGTCAGATACGCAGTATTTT. The chain joins TRBV7-2 to TRBJ2-3; 13 nucleotides agree with TRBD2. The CDR3 has 16 amino acids. After removal of 2 bases from V and 4 bases from J, the junction contained 3 bases not matched to a gene. CDR1 is SGHTA and CDR2 is FQGNSA in the germline V gene. Using reference TRBV7-2 and TRBJ2-3 for the parts outside the CDR3, the full variable domain is GAGVSQSPSNKVTEKGKDVELRCDPISGHTALYWYRQSLGQGLEFLIYFQGNSAPDKSGLPSDRFSAERTGGSVSTLTIQRTQQEDSAVYLCASSLTSGGESDTQYFGPGTRLTVL.

This clonotype is categorized as large (0.1 to 1%). The chain links TRBV28 to TRBJ2-4; tentatively, D is TRBD1 (6 bases). The ends were cut back, 6 bases at V and 8 bases at J, with 11 bases in the middle. The CDR3 is 12 amino acids. The germline gives CDR1 MDHEN, CDR2 SYDVKM. The CDR3 sequence is CASRQGLDIQYF. CDR3 sequence (DNA): TGTGCCAGCAGGCAGGGGCTGGACATTCAGTACTTC.